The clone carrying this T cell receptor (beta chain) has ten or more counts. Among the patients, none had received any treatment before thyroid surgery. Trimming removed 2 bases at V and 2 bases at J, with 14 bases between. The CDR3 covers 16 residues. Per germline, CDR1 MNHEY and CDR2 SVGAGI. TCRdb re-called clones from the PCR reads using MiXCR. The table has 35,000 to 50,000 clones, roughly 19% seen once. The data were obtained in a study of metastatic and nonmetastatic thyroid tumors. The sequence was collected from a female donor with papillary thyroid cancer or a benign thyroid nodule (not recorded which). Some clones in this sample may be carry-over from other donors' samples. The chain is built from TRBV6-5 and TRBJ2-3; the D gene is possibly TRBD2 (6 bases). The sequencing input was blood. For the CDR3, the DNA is TGTGCCAGCAGTTACAGCCCCGGGACTGCCACAGATACGCAGTATTTT. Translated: CASSYSPGTATDTQYF.